This record concerns one T cell receptor (beta chain) sequence. Its antigen remains unknown. These data originate in a study of identical twins. General study results and limits: Modelling underestimated the level of out-of-frame TCR alpha sharing observed in monozygotic twins. Where out-of-frame alpha sequences were twin-shared, they showed excess low generation probability.

A universal primer site was created by template switching, with the cDNA bearing unique molecular identifiers. TCRdb processed the 5' RACE reads anew with MiXCR; each CDR3 protein has one entry. The data contain more than 350,000 distinct CDR3 sequences, roughly 9% of them seen just once; the ten biggest clones take up approximately 8.9%. The V and J ends lost 1 base and 0 bases respectively, with 8 bases between them. The CDR3 totals 14 residues. CDR1 and CDR2 (germline): SGHDT, YYEEEE. The sample taken for sequencing was naive T cells sorted from blood. The sequence was collected from a woman between 50 and 59 years old in good health. The rearrangement joins TRBV5-6 to TRBJ2-7; D is undetermined. The CDR3 protein is CASSLSTDSYEQYV. The DNA for the CDR3 is TGTGCCAGCAGCTTGTCCACAGACTCCTACGAGCAGTACGTC.